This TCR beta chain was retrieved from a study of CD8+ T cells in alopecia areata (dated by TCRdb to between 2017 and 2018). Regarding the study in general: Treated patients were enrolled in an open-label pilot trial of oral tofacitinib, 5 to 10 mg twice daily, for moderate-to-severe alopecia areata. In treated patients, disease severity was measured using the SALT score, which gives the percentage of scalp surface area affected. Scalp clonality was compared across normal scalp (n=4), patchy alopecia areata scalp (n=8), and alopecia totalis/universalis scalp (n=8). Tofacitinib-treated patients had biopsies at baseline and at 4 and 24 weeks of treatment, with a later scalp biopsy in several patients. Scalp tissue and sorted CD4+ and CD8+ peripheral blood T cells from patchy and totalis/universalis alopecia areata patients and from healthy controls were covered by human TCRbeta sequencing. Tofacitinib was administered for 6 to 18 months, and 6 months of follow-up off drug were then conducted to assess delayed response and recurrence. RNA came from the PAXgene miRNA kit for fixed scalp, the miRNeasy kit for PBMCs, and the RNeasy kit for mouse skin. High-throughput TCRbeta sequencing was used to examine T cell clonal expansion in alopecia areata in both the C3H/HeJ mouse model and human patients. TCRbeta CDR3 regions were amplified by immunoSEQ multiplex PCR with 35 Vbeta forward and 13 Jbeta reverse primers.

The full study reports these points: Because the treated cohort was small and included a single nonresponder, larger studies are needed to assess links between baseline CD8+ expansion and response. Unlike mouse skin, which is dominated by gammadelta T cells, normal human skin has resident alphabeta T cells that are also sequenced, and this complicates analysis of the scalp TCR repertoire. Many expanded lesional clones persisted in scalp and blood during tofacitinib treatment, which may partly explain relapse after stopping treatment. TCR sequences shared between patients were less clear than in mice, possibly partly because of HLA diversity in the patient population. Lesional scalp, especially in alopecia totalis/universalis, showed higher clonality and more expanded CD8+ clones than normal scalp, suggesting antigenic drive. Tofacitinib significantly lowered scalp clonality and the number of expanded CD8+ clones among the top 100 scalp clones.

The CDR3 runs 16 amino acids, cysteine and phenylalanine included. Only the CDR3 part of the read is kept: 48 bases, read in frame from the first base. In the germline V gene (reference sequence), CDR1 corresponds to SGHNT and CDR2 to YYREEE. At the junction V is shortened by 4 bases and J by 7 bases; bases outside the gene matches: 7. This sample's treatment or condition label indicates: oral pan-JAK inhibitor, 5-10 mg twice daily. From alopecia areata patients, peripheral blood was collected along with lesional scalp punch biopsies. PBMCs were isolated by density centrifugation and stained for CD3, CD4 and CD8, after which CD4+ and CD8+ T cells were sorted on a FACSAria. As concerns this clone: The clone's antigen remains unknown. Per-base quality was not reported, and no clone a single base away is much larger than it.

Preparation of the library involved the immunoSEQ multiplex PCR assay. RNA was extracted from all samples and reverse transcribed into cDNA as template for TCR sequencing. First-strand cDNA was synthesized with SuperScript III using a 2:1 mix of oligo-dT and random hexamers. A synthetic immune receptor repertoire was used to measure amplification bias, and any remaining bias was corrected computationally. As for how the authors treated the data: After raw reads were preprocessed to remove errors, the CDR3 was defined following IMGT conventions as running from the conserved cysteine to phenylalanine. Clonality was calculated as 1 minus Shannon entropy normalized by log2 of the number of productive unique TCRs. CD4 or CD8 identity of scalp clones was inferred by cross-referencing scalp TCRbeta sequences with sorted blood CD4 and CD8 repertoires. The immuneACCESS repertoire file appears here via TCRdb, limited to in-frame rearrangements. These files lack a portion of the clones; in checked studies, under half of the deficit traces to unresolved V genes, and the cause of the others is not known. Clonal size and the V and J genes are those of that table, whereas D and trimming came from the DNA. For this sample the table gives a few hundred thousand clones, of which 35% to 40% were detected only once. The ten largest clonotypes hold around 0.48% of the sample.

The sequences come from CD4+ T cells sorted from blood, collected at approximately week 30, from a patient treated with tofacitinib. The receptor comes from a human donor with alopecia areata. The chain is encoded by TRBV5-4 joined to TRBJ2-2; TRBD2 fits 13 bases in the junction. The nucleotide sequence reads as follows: TGTGCCAGCAGCGAGACTAGCGGGAGGTTTAACGGGGAGCTGTTTTTT. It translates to CASSETSGRFNGELFF.